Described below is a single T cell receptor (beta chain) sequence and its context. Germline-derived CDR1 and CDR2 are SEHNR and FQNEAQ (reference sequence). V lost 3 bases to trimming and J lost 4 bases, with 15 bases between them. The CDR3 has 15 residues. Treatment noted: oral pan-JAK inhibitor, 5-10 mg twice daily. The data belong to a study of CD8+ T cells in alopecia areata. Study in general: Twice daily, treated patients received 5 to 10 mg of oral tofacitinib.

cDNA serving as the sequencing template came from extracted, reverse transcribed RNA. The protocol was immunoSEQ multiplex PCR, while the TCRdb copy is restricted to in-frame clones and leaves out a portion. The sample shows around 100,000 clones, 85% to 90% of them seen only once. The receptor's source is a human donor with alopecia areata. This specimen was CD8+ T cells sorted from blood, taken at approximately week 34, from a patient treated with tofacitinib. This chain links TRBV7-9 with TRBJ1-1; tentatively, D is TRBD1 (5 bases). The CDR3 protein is CASSFPAGQGTEAFF. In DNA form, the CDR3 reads TGTGCCAGCAGCTTCCCGGCCGGGCAGGGCACTGAAGCTTTCTTT.